These T cell receptor beta chains were read from a single sample in a study of T cells in Graves' hyperthyroidism and ophthalmopathy. TCRdb redid the calling of the multiplex PCR reads with MiXCR, one entry per CDR3 protein. The table lists about 460,000 distinct CDR3 sequences, approximately 23% of them singletons. The material sequenced was blood. Source of these receptors: an older woman with Graves' ophthalmopathy. Both conserved end residues are part of each CDR3. The D gene is left open where the match is weak. Size is stated for part of the rows, as once, few or many counts, or as a class when the clone is expanded.

clone_size: -
j_call: TRBJ2-1
d_call: -
v_call: TRBV18
cdr3_nt: TGTGCCAGCTCACTTACTACGTCCTACAATGAGCAGTTCTTC
cdr3_aa: CASSLTTSYNEQFF

clone_size: few
j_call: TRBJ2-2
d_call: -
v_call: TRBV12-3/TRBV12-4
cdr3_nt: TGTGCCAGCAGTTTGGGAGGGGGGGCGTACACCGGGGAGCTGTTTTTT
cdr3_aa: CASSLGGGAYTGELFF

clone_size: -
j_call: TRBJ2-7
d_call: -
v_call: TRBV20-1
cdr3_nt: TGCAGTGCCAACAAGGGGCTCTCCTACGAGCAGTACTTC
cdr3_aa: CSANKGLSYEQYF

clone_size: many
j_call: TRBJ2-7
d_call: -
v_call: TRBV11-2
cdr3_nt: TGTGCCAGCAGCTTCCCTGTCGCCTACGAGCAGTACTTC
cdr3_aa: CASSFPVAYEQYF

clone_size: -
j_call: TRBJ2-3
d_call: -
v_call: TRBV30
cdr3_nt: TGTGCCTGGACCAAGGGGGCGGGAGCCACAGATACGCAGTATTTT
cdr3_aa: CAWTKGAGATDTQYF

clone_size: few
j_call: TRBJ2-5
d_call: TRBD1
v_call: TRBV29-1
cdr3_nt: TGCAGCGTTGAGAAGGGGACAGGGAGCGCCCAGTACTTC
cdr3_aa: CSVEKGTGSAQYF

clone_size: -
j_call: TRBJ2-5
d_call: -
v_call: TRBV5-1
cdr3_nt: TGCGCCAGCAGCTTGTACCTGGACAGCCAAGAGACCCAGTACTTC
cdr3_aa: CASSLYLDSQETQYF

clone_size: many
j_call: TRBJ1-1
d_call: TRBD1
v_call: TRBV2
cdr3_nt: TGTGCCAGCCCTCACAGGGGACCGAACACTGAAGCTTTCTTT
cdr3_aa: CASPHRGPNTEAFF

clone_size: few
j_call: TRBJ1-5
d_call: TRBD1
v_call: TRBV15
cdr3_nt: TGTGCCACCAGCAGACTAGACAGGGGATATCAGCCCCAGCATTTT
cdr3_aa: CATSRLDRGYQPQHF

clone_size: few
j_call: TRBJ2-7
d_call: TRBD1
v_call: TRBV9
cdr3_nt: TGTGCCAGCAGCGTAGGGGGACCGGGACAGGGGTTGCAGTACTTC
cdr3_aa: CASSVGGPGQGLQYF

clone_size: -
j_call: TRBJ1-2
d_call: -
v_call: TRBV20-1
cdr3_nt: TGCAGTGCTAGCTGGGCAGCTTATGGCTACACCTTC
cdr3_aa: CSASWAAYGYTF

clone_size: few
j_call: TRBJ2-3
d_call: -
v_call: TRBV7-3
cdr3_nt: TGTGCCAGCAGCTTCGGACACAGCACAGATACGCAGTATTTT
cdr3_aa: CASSFGHSTDTQYF

clone_size: -
j_call: TRBJ1-2
d_call: TRBD1
v_call: TRBV29-1
cdr3_nt: TGCAGCGTTGATATGGGACAGCCCTACACCTTC
cdr3_aa: CSVDMGQPYTF

clone_size: -
j_call: TRBJ2-7
d_call: TRBD2
v_call: TRBV3-1
cdr3_nt: TGTGCCAGCAGCCAGACCAATGGGACTAGTTTTTCCTACGAGCAGTACTTC
cdr3_aa: CASSQTNGTSFSYEQYF

clone_size: -
j_call: TRBJ2-2
d_call: TRBD2
v_call: TRBV28
cdr3_nt: TGTGCCAGCAGTTTTCCCTCGGGACTAGCGGGTACCGGGGAGCTGTTTTTT
cdr3_aa: CASSFPSGLAGTGELFF

clone_size: -
j_call: TRBJ2-3
d_call: TRBD2
v_call: TRBV12-3/TRBV12-4
cdr3_nt: TGTGCCGGCAGTTTAGCGGTCCCCGGACTAGCGGGAAGACCAGATACGCAGTATTTT
cdr3_aa: CAGSLAVPGLAGRPDTQYF

clone_size: few
j_call: TRBJ2-5
d_call: -
v_call: TRBV27
cdr3_nt: TGTGCCAGCAGACCCCATTCAAACGGCGTCCAGTACTTC
cdr3_aa: CASRPHSNGVQYF

clone_size: -
j_call: TRBJ1-2
d_call: -
v_call: TRBV10-2
cdr3_nt: TGCGCCAGCTCTCGCGATTGGGGAAACTATGGCTACACCTTC
cdr3_aa: CASSRDWGNYGYTF

clone_size: -
j_call: TRBJ2-4
d_call: TRBD1
v_call: TRBV19
cdr3_nt: TGTGCCAGTAGTATGACAGGGATAGCCAAAAACATTCAGTACTTC
cdr3_aa: CASSMTGIAKNIQYF

clone_size: few
j_call: TRBJ2-7
d_call: -
v_call: TRBV6-1
cdr3_nt: TGTGCCAGCACCCTGGGGCAGGAACTATCCTACGAGCAGTACTTC
cdr3_aa: CASTLGQELSYEQYF

clone_size: many
j_call: TRBJ2-5
d_call: -
v_call: TRBV12-3/TRBV12-4
cdr3_nt: TGTGCCAGCAGTTTAGCGGAACAGGGATTCCGGGGGACCCAGTACTTC
cdr3_aa: CASSLAEQGFRGTQYF

clone_size: few
j_call: TRBJ1-1
d_call: -
v_call: TRBV7-8
cdr3_nt: TGTGCCAGCAGCAAGAACACCGGGAATACTGAAGCTTTCTTT
cdr3_aa: CASSKNTGNTEAFF

clone_size: few
j_call: TRBJ1-2
d_call: -
v_call: TRBV6-5
cdr3_nt: TGTGCCAGCAGTTACGGCGCGGGGATAGGTGGCTACACCTTC
cdr3_aa: CASSYGAGIGGYTF

clone_size: -
j_call: TRBJ2-3
d_call: -
v_call: TRBV12-5
cdr3_nt: TGTGCTAGTGGTTTGGATTCGCCCGGGGTCGATACGCAGTATTTT
cdr3_aa: CASGLDSPGVDTQYF

clone_size: -
j_call: TRBJ2-2
d_call: TRBD1
v_call: TRBV4-3
cdr3_nt: TGCGCCAGCAGCCAAGCTATCGGGACAGGGCCCGGGGAGCTGTTTTTT
cdr3_aa: CASSQAIGTGPGELFF

clone_size: few
j_call: TRBJ2-1
d_call: -
v_call: TRBV5-5
cdr3_nt: TGTGCCAGCAGCTTCGATCCGAACCCGGCTTCAAATGAGCAGTTCTTC
cdr3_aa: CASSFDPNPASNEQFF

clone_size: -
j_call: TRBJ1-2
d_call: TRBD1
v_call: TRBV5-1
cdr3_nt: TGCGCCAGCAGCCCACGGACAGGGGAAGGCTACACCTTC
cdr3_aa: CASSPRTGEGYTF

clone_size: -
j_call: TRBJ2-2
d_call: -
v_call: TRBV9
cdr3_nt: TGTGCCAGCAGCGGAAGGGGAGGTGCCGGGGAGCTGTTTTTT
cdr3_aa: CASSGRGGAGELFF

clone_size: few
j_call: TRBJ2-3
d_call: TRBD2
v_call: TRBV10-2
cdr3_nt: TGCGCCAGCAGTGGGGCCGGGACTAGCGGAAGCACAGATACGCAGTATTTT
cdr3_aa: CASSGAGTSGSTDTQYF

clone_size: few
j_call: TRBJ1-1
d_call: -
v_call: TRBV20-1
cdr3_nt: TGCAGTGCCTCACCCCGGTTAGGGGGAGTCACTGAAGCTTTCTTT
cdr3_aa: CSASPRLGGVTEAFF

clone_size: few
j_call: TRBJ2-1
d_call: TRBD1
v_call: TRBV10-1
cdr3_nt: TGCGCCAGCAGTGAAGGGGGAACAGGGGTCGGGTACAATGAGCAGTTCTTC
cdr3_aa: CASSEGGTGVGYNEQFF

clone_size: few
j_call: TRBJ2-3
d_call: -
v_call: TRBV20-1
cdr3_nt: TGCAGTGCTAGAGTGGGGGCAGTGGCAGATACGCAGTATTTT
cdr3_aa: CSARVGAVADTQYF

clone_size: many
j_call: TRBJ2-7
d_call: -
v_call: TRBV12-3/TRBV12-4
cdr3_nt: TGTGCCAGCAGTCAGGACGTGACGAGCTCCTACGAGCAGTACTTC
cdr3_aa: CASSQDVTSSYEQYF

clone_size: few
j_call: TRBJ1-1
d_call: -
v_call: TRBV6-5
cdr3_nt: TGTGCCAGCAGTTACAAGGGTCAAAACACTGAAGCTTTCTTT
cdr3_aa: CASSYKGQNTEAFF

clone_size: -
j_call: TRBJ2-3
d_call: -
v_call: TRBV3-1
cdr3_nt: TGTGCCAGCAGCCAAGATCTGGCTGTCGACAGCACAGATACGCAGTATTTT
cdr3_aa: CASSQDLAVDSTDTQYF

clone_size: -
j_call: TRBJ2-7
d_call: TRBD2
v_call: TRBV9
cdr3_nt: TGTGCCAGCAGCCCCCCTGGCGGGAGTACCGTCGAGCAGTACTTC
cdr3_aa: CASSPPGGSTVEQYF

clone_size: -
j_call: TRBJ1-2
d_call: -
v_call: TRBV12-3/TRBV12-4
cdr3_nt: TGTGCCAGCACCCCCGCTTGGGGCTATGGCTACACCTTC
cdr3_aa: CASTPAWGYGYTF

clone_size: -
j_call: TRBJ1-2
d_call: TRBD1
v_call: TRBV7-2
cdr3_nt: TGTGCCAGCAGCTTAGGCCCCACCGGGACAGGGGGGCGCGGCTACACCTTC
cdr3_aa: CASSLGPTGTGGRGYTF

clone_size: -
j_call: TRBJ1-1
d_call: -
v_call: TRBV7-9
cdr3_nt: TGTGCCAGCAGCCCGACGACAAGCTTGAACACTGAAGCTTTCTTT
cdr3_aa: CASSPTTSLNTEAFF

clone_size: -
j_call: TRBJ2-1
d_call: -
v_call: TRBV6-2/TRBV6-3
cdr3_nt: TGTGCCAGCAGTTATAATGCGGGACTGGCTTCCTACAATGAGCAGTTCTTC
cdr3_aa: CASSYNAGLASYNEQFF

clone_size: -
j_call: TRBJ2-3
d_call: TRBD2
v_call: TRBV7-2
cdr3_nt: TGTGCCAGCAGCTTAAGCGGGGCCTTAGATACGCAGTATTTT
cdr3_aa: CASSLSGALDTQYF

clone_size: -
j_call: TRBJ1-1
d_call: -
v_call: TRBV5-1
cdr3_nt: TGCGCCAGCAGCTTGGTCGAGGGGGGGGGGACTGAAGCTTTCTTT
cdr3_aa: CASSLVEGGGTEAFF

clone_size: -
j_call: TRBJ2-3
d_call: TRBD2
v_call: TRBV7-2
cdr3_nt: TGTGCCACCGGGGCTAGCGGGAGTACAGATACGCAGTATTTT
cdr3_aa: CATGASGSTDTQYF

clone_size: -
j_call: TRBJ1-5
d_call: -
v_call: TRBV5-1
cdr3_nt: TGCGCCAGCAGACCTGCCCCAGGGGCGGTTGGTCAGCCCCAGCATTTT
cdr3_aa: CASRPAPGAVGQPQHF

clone_size: few
j_call: TRBJ2-7
d_call: -
v_call: TRBV18
cdr3_nt: TGTGCCAGCTCACCAGGAGGGGCGAGCGAGCAGTACTTC
cdr3_aa: CASSPGGASEQYF

clone_size: medium-sized
j_call: TRBJ2-1
d_call: -
v_call: TRBV2
cdr3_nt: TGTGCCAGCAGTGAGACCGGTAATGAGCAGTTCTTC
cdr3_aa: CASSETGNEQFF

clone_size: many
j_call: TRBJ2-7
d_call: -
v_call: TRBV12-3/TRBV12-4
cdr3_nt: TGTGCCAGCAGTTTAGAGGGGATCCTCGGCGAGCAGTACTTC
cdr3_aa: CASSLEGILGEQYF

clone_size: few
j_call: TRBJ1-2
d_call: -
v_call: TRBV9
cdr3_nt: TGTGCCAGCAGCGTAGTGGACAGCTCCTATGGCTACACCTTC
cdr3_aa: CASSVVDSSYGYTF

clone_size: -
j_call: TRBJ2-7
d_call: -
v_call: TRBV30
cdr3_nt: TGTGCCTGGAGGCCCAACGGAGTGCAGTACTTC
cdr3_aa: CAWRPNGVQYF

clone_size: -
j_call: TRBJ2-3
d_call: -
v_call: TRBV6-4
cdr3_nt: TGTGCCAGCAGTGACAGAATAGAAACAGATACGCAGTATTTT
cdr3_aa: CASSDRIETDTQYF

clone_size: few
j_call: TRBJ2-2
d_call: -
v_call: TRBV11-2
cdr3_nt: TGTGCCAGCAGCCGACAGATCACCGGGGAGCTGTTTTTT
cdr3_aa: CASSRQITGELFF